Below, 10 T cell receptor beta chains from the same sample are listed, as sequenced in a study of blood T cell repertoires in COVID-19. The repertoire was sequenced with immunoSEQ multiplex PCR; TCRdb's copy has only in-frame clones and lacks some. Of about 160,000 clones in the sample, approximately 80% were seen once. The sequenced material came from peripheral blood. The receptors come from a woman older than 75 with active or convalescent COVID-19.

This chain links TRBV6-5 with TRBJ1-2, with 8 bases identical to TRBD1. The CDR3 covers 15 residues. Trimming cost V 2 bases and J 3 bases; bases outside gene matches: 5. Looked up from germline, CDR1 is MNHEY and CDR2 is SVGAGI. The CDR3 region is CASSYPLQGDYGYTF. The CDR3 bases are TGTGCCAGCAGTTACCCTTTACAGGGGGACTATGGCTACACCTTC.

The chain joins TRBV10-3 to TRBJ1-1, with 8 bases lining up with TRBD1. The V segment lost 5 bases and the J segment 1 base; nucleotides outside the gene matches: 3. Per germline, CDR1 ENHRY and CDR2 SYGVKD. The CDR3 has 14 amino acids. The CDR3 region has the DNA TGTGCCATCAGTACCACAGGGGGGAACACTGAAGCTTTCTTT. Translated: CAISTTGGNTEAFF.

The rearrangement joins TRBV7-9 to TRBJ2-1, with 7 bases fitting TRBD1. The CDR3 sequence is 15 residues long. The V segment lost 5 bases and the J segment 2 bases; nucleotides outside the gene matches: 6. The germline CDR1 and CDR2 sequences are SEHNR and FQNEAQ (reference sequence). The CDR3 reads CASSVGQAPYNEQFF. In nucleotides, the CDR3 is TGTGCCAGCAGCGTTGGACAGGCACCCTACAATGAGCAGTTCTTC.

The chain couples TRBV5-5 to TRBJ2-1; D uncertain. V was clipped by 5 bases and J by 0 bases, with 12 bases between them. In germline, CDR1 is SGHKS, CDR2 YYEKEE (reference sequence). This CDR3 spans 15 amino acids. In nucleotides, the CDR3 is TGTGCCAGCAGTGAGAGCGCCAGCTCCTACAATGAGCAGTTCTTC. It specifies CASSESASSYNEQFF.

J is TRBJ1-5 and V is TRBV12-5, with 9 bases identical to TRBD1. J was trimmed by 1 base and V by 6 bases; bases with no gene match: 4. In germline, CDR1 is LGHNT, CDR2 FRNRAP. The CDR3 length is 15 residues. CDR3 in amino acids: CASGLGQGSNQPQHF. CDR3 nucleotide sequence: TGTGCTAGTGGCCTCGGACAGGGGAGCAATCAGCCCCAGCATTTT.

The chain uses TRBV7-2 and TRBJ2-4, with 8 positions matching TRBD2. Trimming removed 1 base from V and 0 bases from J; junction bases left unmatched: 8. The CDR3 runs 18 residues. Germline V CDR1 and CDR2: SGHTA, FQGNSA. This CDR3 is CASSLVSGGLLAKNIQYF. The CDR3 DNA reads as TGTGCCAGCAGCTTAGTTTCGGGGGGGCTACTAGCCAAAAACATTCAGTACTTC.

This chain uses TRBV6-2 or TRBV6-3 with TRBJ2-6; TRBD1 might be the D (6 bases). There are 17 residues in the CDR3. The V and J ends lost 5 bases and 2 bases respectively, with 16 bases between them. Germline V gives CDR1 MNHEY, CDR2 SVGEGT. CDR3 coding DNA: TGTGCCAGCAGTGATACACAGGGTTTACCTGGGGCCAACGTCCTGACTTTC. This sequence encodes CASSDTQGLPGANVLTF.

The CDR3 bases are TGTGCCAGCAGTTCCGGGGGGAACACTGAAGCTTTCTTT. Its protein is CASSSGGNTEAFF. V and J are TRBV6-5 and TRBJ1-1, with a possible D match to TRBD1 (5 bases). In germline, CDR1 is MNHEY, CDR2 SVGAGI. This CDR3 is built from 13 residues. Trimming took off 4 bases at V and 1 base at J, with 7 bases between the two ends.

V is TRBV5-1 and J is TRBJ2-3, with 8 bases identical to TRBD2. The CDR3 runs to 14 residues. CDR1 and CDR2 from the germline V gene are SGHRS and YFSETQ. J was trimmed by 4 bases and V by 10 bases; bases with no gene match: 11. The CDR3 loop is CASKGGTRADTQYF. The DNA for the CDR3 is TGCGCCTCCAAGGGGGGGACTAGGGCAGATACGCAGTATTTT.

The chain combines TRBV2 with TRBJ1-2, with D perhaps matching TRBD1 (5 bases). CDR1 SNHLY and CDR2 FYNNEI come from the germline V gene. The CDR3 contains 13 residues. Between the trimmed V and J ends, which lost 3 bases and 3 bases, there was a span of 8 bases. DNA for the CDR3: TGTGCCAGCAGTGAGTTGGGGCACTATGGCTACACCTTC. This translates into CASSELGHYGYTF.